This entry is about one T cell receptor beta chain. Antigen unknown. A single record per CDR3 protein comes from TCRdb applying MiXCR to the 5' RACE reads. The profile shows about 200,000 distinct CDR3 sequences, just over 9.5% of them singletons. This record belongs to a study of T-cell memory formation after mild COVID-19. Trimming removed 5 bases from V and 10 bases from J, with 17 bases in between. The CDR3 is 13 residues long. Findings of the study overall: Mostly located in CM and EM were contracting CD4+ clones, with contracting CD8+ clones located in EMRA. Memory sampled before infection contained some responding clones, suggesting cross-reactive memory joined.

What was sequenced was PBMCs or a T cell subset sorted from them (not recorded which). The V and J genes are TRBV12-3 or TRBV12-4 and TRBJ1-1; D uncertain. This receptor was taken from a man aged 18-30 years who had mild COVID-19 (a few samples of this study predate the infection). Cell type and time point are not known. The CDR3 DNA reads as TGTGCCAGCAGTGGCATTGGTGTGTTAGGAGCTTTCTTT. Translation gives CASSGIGVLGAFF.